This TCR beta chain derives from a study of cytotoxic CD8 clonotypes in ibrutinib-treated CLL. Whole-study context: Responses: some 25 partial, 2 complete; after median about 70 months, about 14 stayed remitted, around twelve progressed. A mean of around 260,000 productive templates and 90,000 or so productive rearrangements was obtained per sample. Points from the study as a whole: Public clonotypes (which were uncommon) either contracted or remained stable on treatment. Clonality rose at ibrutinib response, held steady in sustained remission, and fell toward baseline at progression.

For this clone: Its cognate antigen is unknown.

Only in-frame clones appear in the TCRdb table, and some are missing; sequencing was by immunoSEQ multiplex PCR. The sample includes 130,000 to 150,000 clones, around 90% of them seen just once. The V and J ends lost 2 bases and 9 bases respectively, with 29 bases between them. The germline V gene has CDR1 SGHTA and CDR2 FQGNSA. The CDR3 runs 19 residues. The sequence was obtained from a human donor with chronic lymphocytic leukemia. The source material was PBMCs, sampled after 12 months of ibrutinib treatment. The gene calls are TRBV7-2 and TRBJ2-1; the D gene is possibly TRBD2 (7 bases). CDR3 amino acids: CASSLYSPLLAGAQGEQFF. In nucleotides, the CDR3 is TGTGCCAGCAGCTTATATTCCCCCCTGTTGGCGGGGGCGCAAGGTGAGCAGTTCTTC.